This T cell receptor beta chain appears in the sequencing data of a study of CD8 T cells in ankylosing spondylitis. Regarding the study as a whole: One TCR beta motif, made up of seven to nine highly homologous variants, appeared characteristic of ankylosing spondylitis blood.

In regard to this clonotype: The antigen remains undetermined.

TCRdb re-analysed the 5' RACE reads in MiXCR, keeping a single row per CDR3 protein. Seen here are about 540,000 distinct CDR3 sequences, about 13% observed once, and the top ten hold around 6.8%. CDR3 length equals 15 residues. V dropped 3 bases and J dropped 9; count of bases not matched to a gene: 8. Germline V gene sequence: CDR1 SEHNR, CDR2 FQNEAQ (reference sequence). Specimen: blood, either unsorted or a sorted T cell fraction (not recorded which). The V and J genes are TRBV7-9 and TRBJ2-1, with 10 positions matching TRBD2. The source of this sequence is a male donor with ankylosing spondylitis. CDR3 region: CASSFFSGRAGEQFF. The CDR3 nucleotides are TGTGCCAGCAGCTTTTTCAGCGGGAGGGCAGGTGAGCAGTTCTTC.